This TCR beta chain originates from a study of T-cell memory formation after mild COVID-19. Findings and caveats of the study: A second wave expanding day 15 to 37 was CD4+-biased; contracting clones were balanced.

V was clipped by 4 bases and J by 5 bases; unmatched bases: 6. CDR3 length: 15 amino acids. CDR1 and CDR2 (germline): SGHRS, YFSETQ. Comments on this clonotype: Its antigen is currently unknown.

In TCRdb, the 5' RACE reads were re-called with MiXCR into one record per CDR3 protein. This table has roughly 450,000 distinct CDR3 sequences, about 18% appearing once. The chain employs TRBV5-1 and TRBJ2-5; 12 bases are shared with TRBD2. This clonotype was obtained from an adult woman who had mild COVID-19 (a few samples of this study predate the infection). Cell type and time point are not known. The sequenced material came from PBMCs or a T cell subset sorted from them (not recorded which). The CDR3 nucleotides are TGCGCCAGCAGCGCTTCTAGCGGGGGGGCGGAGACCCAGTACTTC. It specifies CASSASSGGAETQYF.